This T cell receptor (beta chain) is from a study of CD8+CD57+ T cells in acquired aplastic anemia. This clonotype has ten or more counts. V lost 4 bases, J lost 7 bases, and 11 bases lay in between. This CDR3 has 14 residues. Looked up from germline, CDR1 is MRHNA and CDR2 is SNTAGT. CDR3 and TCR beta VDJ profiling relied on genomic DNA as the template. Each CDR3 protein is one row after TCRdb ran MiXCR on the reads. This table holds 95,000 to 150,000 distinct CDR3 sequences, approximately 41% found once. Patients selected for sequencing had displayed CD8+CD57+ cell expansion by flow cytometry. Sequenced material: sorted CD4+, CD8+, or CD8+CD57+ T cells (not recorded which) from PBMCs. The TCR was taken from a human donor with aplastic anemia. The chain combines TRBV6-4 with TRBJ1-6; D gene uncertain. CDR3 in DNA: TGTGCCAGCAGTGGAGTCTTCGGCAATTCACCCCTCCACTTT. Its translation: CASSGVFGNSPLHF.